This passage covers 32 T cell receptor beta chains from one sample sequenced in a study of control samples from healthy donors and cancer patients. Produced via immunoSEQ multiplex PCR; TCRdb's table is partial and in-frame only. The data contain 85,000 to 95,000 clones, roughly nine tenths of them singletons. Material for sequencing was blood. The receptor source for this set is a woman aged 25 to 39 in good health.

The rearrangement joins TRBV3-1 (or the pseudogene TRBV3-2) to TRBJ2-3; D is undetermined. Looked up from germline, CDR1 is LGHDT and CDR2 is YNNKEL (reference sequence). The length of the CDR3 is 14 residues. Trimming cost V 4 bases and J 4 bases, with 12 bases left between them. The CDR3 region has the DNA TGTGCCAGCAGCCCTCTAGAGAAGTCAGATACGCAGTATTTT. Its translation: CASSPLEKSDTQYF.

The chain is built from TRBV11-2 and TRBJ2-4; D possibly corresponds to TRBD2 (6 bases). V was shortened by 4 bases and J by 9 bases, with 16 bases between the two germline ends. The CDR3 sequence is 14 residues long. Germline CDR1 and CDR2: SGHAT and FQNNGV. The CDR3 sequence is CASSYQVGGSIQYF. The CDR3 nucleotides read TGTGCCAGCAGCTACCAGGTCGGGGGAAGCATTCAGTACTTC. The full variable domain, rest sourced from reference TRBV11-2 and TRBJ2-4, is EAGVAQSPRYKIIEKRQSVAFWCNPISGHATLYWYQQILGQGPKLLIQFQNNGVVDDSQLPKDRFSAERLKGVDSTLKIQPAKLEDSAVYLCASSYQVGGSIQYFGAGTRLSVL.

V is TRBV6-6 and J is TRBJ2-2; D might be TRBD1 or TRBD2, each matching 7 bases. CDR1 MNHNY and CDR2 SVGAGI come from the germline V gene (reference sequence). There are 14 residues in the CDR3. V was clipped by 6 bases and J by 5 bases, with 13 bases between them. CDR3 amino acids: CASSPQGGTGELFF. The CDR3, as DNA: TGTGCCAGCAGCCCCCAGGGGGGGACCGGGGAGCTGTTTTTT.

The chain combines TRBV11-2 with TRBJ2-7, with D unresolved. The V and J ends lost 5 bases and 6 bases respectively, with 8 bases between them. CDR1 is SGHAT and CDR2 is FQNNGV in the germline V gene. The CDR3 consists of 11 residues. CDR3 amino acids: CASSIGSEQYF. The CDR3, as DNA: TGTGCCAGCAGCATTGGTAGCGAGCAGTACTTC. Full variable domain (outside the CDR3, taken from reference TRBV11-2 and TRBJ2-7): EAGVAQSPRYKIIEKRQSVAFWCNPISGHATLYWYQQILGQGPKLLIQFQNNGVVDDSQLPKDRFSAERLKGVDSTLKIQPAKLEDSAVYLCASSIGSEQYFGPGTRLTVT.

The genes are TRBV4-1 and TRBJ1-3; no clear D gene. CDR3 length: 15 residues. CDR1 is MGHRA, CDR2 YSYEKL, per germline. The V and J ends lost 1 base and 4 bases respectively, with 11 bases between them. The CDR3 nucleotides are TGCGCCAGCAGCCAAGGCGTCACCCCCGGAAACACCATATATTTT. Translating gives CASSQGVTPGNTIYF.

J is TRBJ1-1 and V is TRBV2; 8 nucleotides match TRBD1. The germline gives CDR1 SNHLY, CDR2 FYNNEI. With V trimmed by 3 bases and J by 11 bases, 11 bases remained unmatched. This CDR3 contains 14 residues. The CDR3 nucleotides read TGTGCCAGCAGTGAGCCACGACAGGGGCTGAGGGCTTTCTTT. It translates to CASSEPRQGLRAFF.

This chain connects TRBV5-1 to TRBJ2-3; 9 bases agree with TRBD2. The V gene's germline CDR1 is SGHRS and CDR2 YFSETQ. The ends lost 5 bases at V and 4 bases at J; junction bases unmatched: 2. The CDR3 has 13 amino acids. The CDR3 sequence: CASRTSGSDTQYF. The CDR3 region has the DNA TGCGCCAGCAGGACTAGCGGATCAGATACGCAGTATTTT. Filled out from reference TRBV5-1 and TRBJ2-3, the complete variable domain reads KAGVTQTPRYLIKTRGQQVTLSCSPISGHRSVSWYQQTPGQGLQFLFEYFSETQRNKGNFPGRFSGRQFSNSRSEMNVSTLELGDSALYLCASRTSGSDTQYFGPGTRLTVL.

This clone was recorded only once. Other DNA sequences within the sample encode an identical CDR3. This chain joins TRBV7-3 and TRBJ2-3, with D possibly TRBD2 on 5 matching bases. The germline V gene has CDR1 SGHTA and CDR2 FQGTGA. The ends were cut back, 2 bases at V and 2 bases at J, with 8 bases in the middle. The CDR3 loop spans 14 amino acids. CDR3 DNA sequence: TGTGCCAGCAGCTTAGACGGGAACACAGATACGCAGTATTTT. Protein: CASSLDGNTDTQYF.

The V and J genes are TRBV7-9 and TRBJ1-2, with D perhaps matching TRBD1 (6 bases). Germline loops: CDR1 SEHNR, CDR2 FQNEAQ (reference sequence). Trimming shortened V by 5 bases and J by 3 bases, and 13 bases separated the two germline ends. The CDR3 extends over 14 amino acids. The CDR3 here is CASSGDNEYYGYTF. CDR3 DNA sequence: TGTGCCAGCAGCGGGGACAACGAATACTATGGCTACACCTTC.

The rearrangement links TRBV7-9 to TRBJ1-6, with 7 bases that match TRBD1. The CDR3 extends over 16 amino acids. V lost 5 bases, J lost 7 bases, and 11 bases stayed unmatched. Germline V CDR1 and CDR2: SEHNR, FQNEAQ (reference sequence). For the CDR3, the DNA is TGTGCCAGCAGCCCCTCTCCGGGACAGTTCAATTCACCCCTCCACTTT. It codes for CASSPSPGQFNSPLHF. The full variable domain, in which reference TRBV7-9 and TRBJ1-6 provide the parts outside the CDR3, is DTGVSQNPRHKITKRGQNVTFRCDPISEHNRLYWYRQTLGQGPEFLTYFQNEAQLEKSRLLSDRFSAERPKGSFSTLEIQRTEQGDSAMYLCASSPSPGQFNSPLHFGNGTRLTVT.

The V call is TRBV9, the J call TRBJ2-5; 7 nucleotides match TRBD1. Germline CDR1 and CDR2: SGDLS and YYNGEE. The trim removed 2 bases at V and 5 bases at J, leaving 9 bases unmatched. The CDR3 spans 15 residues. The CDR3 DNA is TGTGCCAGCAGCGTGGTGCAGGGGGAAGGGGAGACCCAGTACTTC. Translating it yields CASSVVQGEGETQYF.

This clone appeared once. The gene calls are TRBV4-1 and TRBJ2-1; tentative D call: TRBD1 (5 bases). The CDR3 sequence is 16 residues long. CDR1 and CDR2 (germline): MGHRA, YSYEKL. Trimming cost V 0 bases and J 2 bases, with 11 bases left between them. CDR3 loop: CASSQEGRVTYNEQFF. The CDR3 DNA reads TGCGCCAGCAGCCAAGAGGGCAGGGTCACCTACAATGAGCAGTTCTTC.

The J gene is TRBJ2-7, the V gene TRBV18; D assignment may be TRBD1 or TRBD2 (5 bases each). Per germline, CDR1 KGHSH and CDR2 LQKENI. Trimming shortened V by 2 bases and J by 5 bases, and 10 bases separated the two germline ends. CDR3 length: 13 amino acids. For the CDR3, the DNA is TGTGCCAGCTCACCAGTGGGACGGAACGAGCAGTACTTC. Translation gives CASSPVGRNEQYF.

The J gene is TRBJ1-3, the V gene TRBV7-9; no reliable D call. This CDR3 spans 14 amino acids. The V gene lost 2 bases and the J gene lost 0 bases, with 5 bases spanning the gap. Germline V CDR1 and CDR2: SEHNR, FQNEAQ (reference sequence). Here the CDR3 reads CASSLTASGNTIYF. The CDR3 bases are TGTGCCAGCAGCTTAACAGCCTCTGGAAACACCATATATTTT.

This clone was observed a single time. CDR3 coding DNA: TGTGCCAGCAGCTTCTCGACCGGGGAGCTGTTTTTT. Its protein is CASSFSTGELFF. The chain recombines TRBV7-2 with TRBJ2-2; D is uncertain. The CDR3 extends over 12 amino acids. Trimming shortened V by 3 bases and J by 5 bases, and 4 bases separated the two germline ends. CDR1 is SGHTA, CDR2 FQGNSA, per germline.

A single count supports this clone. The genes are TRBV24-1 and TRBJ1-1; possible D gene TRBD1, 5 bases. Germline V lookup: CDR1 KGHDR, CDR2 SFDVKD. The CDR3 is 13 amino acids. The V and J ends lost 5 bases and 1 base respectively, with 7 bases between them. The CDR3 DNA reads as TGTGCCACCAGTGGGGGACGGAACACTGAAGCTTTCTTT. Amino acid sequence: CATSGGRNTEAFF.

The gene calls are TRBV9 and TRBJ2-5; a weak D match, TRBD1 (5 bases). Per the germline V gene, CDR1 is SGDLS and CDR2 is YYNGEE. This CDR3 has 17 residues. V was cut by 4 bases and J by 5 bases, with 24 bases left in between. CDR3 DNA sequence: TGTGCCAGCAGCACTGCTCCCGGACCTAATAGACAGGAGACCCAGTACTTC. This codes for CASSTAPGPNRQETQYF.

V is TRBV13 and J is TRBJ2-1; 11 bases are a match to TRBD1. This CDR3 has 15 residues. Germline CDR1 PRHDT, CDR2 FYEKMQ (reference sequence). V lost 3 bases and J lost 3; bases outside the gene matches: 1. The CDR3 loop is CASSLGTGGYNEQFF. CDR3 nucleotides: TGTGCCAGCAGCTTGGGGACAGGGGGCTACAATGAGCAGTTCTTC. The whole variable domain, filled in from reference TRBV13 and TRBJ2-1, reads AAGVIQSPRHLIKEKRETATLKCYPIPRHDTVYWYQQGPGQDPQFLISFYEKMQSDKGSIPDRFSAQQFSDYHSELNMSSLELGDSALYFCASSLGTGGYNEQFFGPGTRLTVL.

The gene calls are TRBV6-2 or TRBV6-3 and TRBJ2-1; D is ambiguous. Germline CDR1 MNHEY, CDR2 SVGEGT. The V gene lost 2 bases and the J gene lost 3 bases, with 2 bases spanning the gap. This CDR3 has 12 amino acids. CDR3 residues: CASSYVYNEQFF. CDR3 bases: TGTGCCAGCAGTTACGTCTACAATGAGCAGTTCTTC.

This clone has just one count. V and J are TRBV30 and TRBJ2-1; 13 bases agree with TRBD2. The CDR3 has 15 amino acids. V lost 4 bases, J lost 7 bases, and 7 bases stayed unmatched. CDR1 is GTSNPN and CDR2 is SVGIG in the germline V gene (reference sequence). Here the CDR3 DNA reads TGTGCCTGGACTCCGACTAGCGGGGGGAGAAATGAGCAGTTCTTC. Its protein is CAWTPTSGGRNEQFF.

The chain employs TRBV6-5 and TRBJ1-2; D is undetermined. The ends were cut back, 0 bases at V and 5 bases at J, with 10 bases in the middle. Germline assignment: CDR1 MNHEY and CDR2 SVGAGI. The CDR3 is made up of 14 amino acids. CDR3 nucleotides: TGTGCCAGCAGTTACTCGGGGAAGGGATATGGCTACACCTTC. Its protein product is CASSYSGKGYGYTF.

This rearrangement joins TRBV7-9 to TRBJ2-1; the match to TRBD2 covers 11 bases. The CDR3 length is 18 residues. Germline V gives CDR1 SEHNR, CDR2 FQNEAQ (reference sequence). V shed 2 bases, J shed 4 bases, and the junction held 10 bases outside the gene matches. CDR3 in amino acids: CASSLPPRLAGLYNEQFF. CDR3 DNA: TGTGCCAGCAGCTTACCCCCTCGACTAGCGGGACTGTACAATGAGCAGTTCTTC.

This clone was seen once. The gene calls are TRBV28 and TRBJ1-3; possible D gene TRBD1, 5 bases. V was cut by 3 bases and J by 3 bases, with 15 bases left in between. From germline, CDR1 is MDHEN and CDR2 SYDVKM. The CDR3 extends over 16 amino acids. CDR3 bases: TGTGCCAGCAGTTTTATTATGGCAGGGAGTGGAAACACCATATATTTT. This codes for CASSFIMAGSGNTIYF.

The chain has TRBV5-1 and TRBJ2-1; 10 nucleotides align to TRBD2. V was clipped by 5 bases and J by 4 bases; unmatched bases: 9. The germline V gene encodes CDR1 SGHRS and CDR2 YFSETQ. This CDR3 is built from 16 residues. The CDR3 nucleotides are TGCGCCAGCAGACAATTTAGCGGGAGGCCGTACAATGAGCAGTTCTTC. This codes for CASRQFSGRPYNEQFF.

The chain links TRBV15 to TRBJ1-1; no reliable D call. Looked up from germline, CDR1 is LNHNV and CDR2 is YYDKDF (reference sequence). Trimming pared 2 bases from V and 8 bases from J, leaving 9 bases between. The length of the CDR3 is 12 residues. CDR3: CATSRTTAEAFF. CDR3 bases: TGTGCCACCAGCAGAACAACAGCAGAAGCTTTCTTT. The variable domain in full, completed from reference TRBV15 and TRBJ1-1, reads DAMVIQNPRYQVTQFGKPVTLSCSQTLNHNVMYWYQQKSSQAPKLLFHYYDKDFNNEADTPDNFQSRRPNTSFCFLDIRSPGLGDTAMYLCATSRTTAEAFFGQGTRLTVV.

This clone was detected only once. The chain links TRBV9 to TRBJ1-1; D gene ambiguous. The V and J ends lost 3 bases and 5 bases respectively, with 8 bases between them. Germline-derived CDR1 and CDR2 are SGDLS and YYNGEE. The CDR3 runs to 12 residues. In DNA form, the CDR3 reads TGTGCCAGCAGCGCTAGAGGAACTGAAGCTTTCTTT. Amino acids: CASSARGTEAFF.

J is TRBJ2-3 and V is TRBV14, with D hard to call. Trimming removed 4 bases at V and 6 bases at J, with 17 bases between. Per the germline V gene, CDR1 is SGHDN and CDR2 is FVKESK. This CDR3 is built from 15 residues. For the CDR3, the DNA is TGTGCCAGCAGCCCACGGATACTCCTAGGGGATACGCAGTATTTT. Amino acid sequence: CASSPRILLGDTQYF.

The chain recombines TRBV19 with TRBJ1-5; D gene unclear. The length of the CDR3 is 16 residues. Between the trimmed V and J ends, which lost 3 bases and 0 bases, there was a span of 12 bases. Germline V gene sequence: CDR1 LNHDA, CDR2 SQIVND (reference sequence). DNA of the CDR3: TGTGCCAGTAGTATGTTAGCGACGGTTAGCAATCAGCCCCAGCATTTT. Protein sequence: CASSMLATVSNQPQHF. Full variable domain (missing parts from reference TRBV19 and TRBJ1-5): DGGITQSPKYLFRKEGQNVTLSCEQNLNHDAMYWYRQDPGQGLRLIYYSQIVNDFQKGDIAEGYSVSREKKESFPLTVTSAQKNPTAFYLCASSMLATVSNQPQHFGDGTRLSIL.

The V call is TRBV7-2, the J call TRBJ1-4; 9 positions match TRBD1. Germline CDR1 and CDR2: SGHTA and FQGNSA. The CDR3 extends over 14 amino acids. Trimming removed 7 bases from V and 8 bases from J; junction bases left unmatched: 8. The CDR3 region has the DNA TGTGCCAGCACGCGACAGGGGGTCTCAGAAAAACTGTTTTTT. Translation: CASTRQGVSEKLFF.

The rearrangement links TRBV5-1 to TRBJ2-7; 7 bases map to TRBD1. This CDR3 spans 14 amino acids. Germline V lookup: CDR1 SGHRS, CDR2 YFSETQ. V shed 4 bases and J 3 bases; nucleotides not matched to a gene: 7. CDR3 amino acids: CASSHENRGYEQYF. In DNA form, the CDR3 reads TGCGCCAGCAGCCACGAAAACAGGGGCTACGAGCAGTACTTC.

The gene calls are TRBV10-3 and TRBJ1-2; 10 bases line up with TRBD1. CDR1 ENHRY and CDR2 SYGVKD come from the germline V gene. J gave up 1 base and V 6 bases, and 2 bases lay outside the gene matches. This CDR3 is 14 amino acids long. This CDR3 reads CAISRTGGNYGYTF. CDR3 in DNA: TGTGCCATCAGCCGGACAGGGGGTAACTATGGCTACACCTTC.

V usage is TRBV6-1 and J usage is TRBJ2-5; weak D call: TRBD1 (5 bases). CDR3 size: 13 residues. V lost 3 bases and J lost 5, with 10 bases in between. The germline V gene has CDR1 MNHNS and CDR2 SASEGT. CDR3 nucleotides: TGTGCCAGCAGTGACAGGGCCCCGGAGACCCAGTACTTC. Amino acids: CASSDRAPETQYF.